One and the same sample provided the 15 T cell receptor beta chains below, sequenced in a study of cytomegalovirus exposure and HLA in healthy donors. Data came from immunoSEQ multiplex PCR; TCRdb stores just in-frame clones and leaves some out. The sample consists of 150,000 to 200,000 clones, approximately 81% of them appearing once. What was sequenced was PBMCs. These receptor sequences come from a man younger than 30 in good health and CMV-seropositive.

The genes are TRBV28 and TRBJ1-4; 8 bases map to TRBD1. This CDR3 comprises 15 residues. V gave up 6 bases and J gave up 3 bases; unmatched junction bases: 6. Germline V gene lookup returns CDR1 MDHEN and CDR2 SYDVKM. CDR3 sequence (DNA): TGTGCCAGCAGAGCCTTGGACAGGGCTAATGAAAAACTGTTTTTT. It translates to CASRALDRANEKLFF. The whole variable domain, remainder taken from reference TRBV28 and TRBJ1-4, is DVKVTQSSRYLVKRTGEKVFLECVQDMDHENMFWYRQDPGLGLRLIYFSYDVKMKEKGDIPEGYSVSREKKERFSLILESASTNQTSMYLCASRALDRANEKLFFGSGTQLSVL.

This clone was counted only a few times. The V call is TRBV27, the J call TRBJ1-4; tentative D call: TRBD1 (6 bases). V lost 5 bases to trimming and J lost 2 bases, with 15 bases between them. Germline values: CDR1 MNHEY, CDR2 SMNVEV (reference sequence). This CDR3 comprises 16 residues. Here the CDR3 DNA reads TGTGCCAGCAGTGAAAAGGGGGATTGGACTAATGAAAAACTGTTTTTT. Amino acids: CASSEKGDWTNEKLFF.

This chain links TRBV7-3 with TRBJ2-1; TRBD1 agrees at 7 bases. The germline V gene has CDR1 SGHTA and CDR2 FQGTGA. V shed 5 bases and J 9 bases; nucleotides not matched to a gene: 7. CDR3 length equals 13 residues. CDR3 sequence reads: CASSLTGDGEQFF. DNA for the CDR3: TGTGCCAGCAGCCTCACAGGGGACGGTGAGCAGTTCTTC.

CDR3 sequence reads: CASRETGGTDTQYF. Written as DNA, the CDR3 is TGTGCCAGCCGCGAAACGGGAGGCACAGATACGCAGTATTTT. The chain has TRBV5-4 and TRBJ2-3, with D tentatively TRBD2 (6 bases). Germline V CDR1 and CDR2: SGHNT, YYREEE (reference sequence). The CDR3 loop spans 14 amino acids. V was clipped by 7 bases and J by 1 base, with 13 bases between them.

A word on this clone: In the same sample, other DNA sequences code for this CDR3. The V gene is TRBV28, the J gene TRBJ1-1; possible D gene TRBD1, 5 bases. CDR1 and CDR2 from the germline V gene are MDHEN and SYDVKM. Trimming left V 5 bases short and J 1 base short, with 8 bases between. There are 13 residues in the CDR3. CDR3 protein: CASSPRGNTEAFF. Here the CDR3 DNA reads TGTGCCAGCAGTCCTAGGGGGAACACTGAAGCTTTCTTT.

The J gene is TRBJ1-2, the V gene TRBV5-1; D unresolved. CDR3 size: 12 residues. Between the trimmed V and J ends, which lost 3 bases and 5 bases, there was a span of 8 bases. CDR1 is SGHRS, CDR2 YFSETQ, per germline. CDR3 sequence reads: CASSSSVYGYTF. The CDR3 nucleotides read TGCGCCAGCAGCTCGTCCGTGTATGGCTACACCTTC.

V is TRBV9 and J is TRBJ2-2, with TRBD1 matching over 10 bases. Trimming cost V 0 bases and J 9 bases; bases outside gene matches: 2. The CDR3 is 14 amino acids. The germline V gene encodes CDR1 SGDLS and CDR2 YYNGEE. As DNA, the CDR3 is TGTGCCAGCAGCGTAGGACAGGGGGCCCGGGAGCTGTTTTTT. Its protein is CASSVGQGARELFF.

This chain connects TRBV9 to TRBJ1-2; TRBD1 agrees at 8 bases. Trimming removed 0 bases from V and 7 bases from J; junction bases left unmatched: 14. Per germline, CDR1 SGDLS and CDR2 YYNGEE. The CDR3 covers 17 residues. This CDR3 is CASSVGPQGARGGGYTF. CDR3 DNA sequence: TGTGCCAGCAGCGTAGGACCCCAGGGGGCGCGAGGAGGTGGCTACACCTTC. The complete variable domain, with remaining parts taken from reference TRBV9 and TRBJ1-2, reads DSGVTQTPKHLITATGQRVTLRCSPRSGDLSVYWYQQSLDQGLQFLIQYYNGEERAKGNILERFSAQQFPDLHSELNLSSLELGDSALYFCASSVGPQGARGGGYTFGSGTRLTVV.

The chain employs TRBV27 and TRBJ2-3, with D hard to call. Germline values: CDR1 MNHEY, CDR2 SMNVEV (reference sequence). Trimming pared 3 bases from V and 2 bases from J, leaving 9 bases between. This CDR3 has 14 amino acids. CDR3 sequence: CASSLARFTDTQYF. CDR3 nucleotide sequence: TGTGCCAGCAGTTTGGCCAGGTTCACAGATACGCAGTATTTT.

The V call is TRBV6-5, the J call TRBJ1-3, with D unresolved. CDR1 is MNHEY and CDR2 is SVGAGI in the germline V gene. V gave up 6 bases and J gave up 4 bases, with 10 bases separating them. This CDR3 spans 13 amino acids. For the CDR3, the DNA is TGTGCCAGCAGGCCGGGAGCGGGAAACACCATATATTTT. Translating it yields CASRPGAGNTIYF.

The chain carries TRBV2 and TRBJ1-1; unclear D gene. The ends were cut back, 4 bases at V and 0 bases at J, with 6 bases in the middle. CDR3 length: 13 amino acids. Germline V gene lookup returns CDR1 SNHLY and CDR2 FYNNEI. In DNA form, the CDR3 reads TGTGCCAGCAGTGGCCTAGTGAACACTGAAGCTTTCTTT. As protein: CASSGLVNTEAFF.

The rearrangement uses TRBV9 and TRBJ2-7; TRBD2 is a possible D gene (6 bases). Trimming took off 2 bases at V and 7 bases at J, with 10 bases between the two ends. The CDR3 loop spans 12 amino acids. Germline CDR1 and CDR2: SGDLS and YYNGEE. The CDR3: CASSVFGGEQYF. The CDR3, as DNA: TGTGCCAGCAGCGTCTTTGGAGGGGAGCAGTACTTC.

This chain joins TRBV27 and TRBJ1-4; maybe TRBD1 (6 bases). The CDR3 is 14 amino acids. Trimming stripped 4 bases from V and 6 bases from J, with 12 bases between. The germline V gene encodes CDR1 MNHEY and CDR2 SMNVEV (reference sequence). DNA of the CDR3: TGTGCCAGCAGTTCAGACAGGCCCCATGAAAAACTGTTTTTT. Encoded protein: CASSSDRPHEKLFF.

A note on this clone: This sample includes further DNA sequences coding for the same CDR3. V and J are TRBV28 and TRBJ2-2; a weak D match, TRBD1 (6 bases). Germline values: CDR1 MDHEN, CDR2 SYDVKM. The V gene lost 5 bases and the J gene lost 1 base, with 8 bases spanning the gap. This CDR3 has 14 amino acids. CDR3: CASSLGQNTGELFF. The CDR3, as DNA: TGTGCCAGCAGTCTGGGACAGAACACCGGGGAGCTGTTTTTT.

Many counts were recorded for this clone. J is TRBJ2-3 and V is TRBV6-5, with 13 positions matching TRBD2. This CDR3 has 15 residues. Germline V CDR1 and CDR2: MNHEY, SVGAGI. The V and J ends lost 2 bases and 4 bases, in that order; junction bases with no gene match: 0. The DNA for the CDR3 is TGTGCCAGCAGTTACACTAGCGGGGGGGCAGATACGCAGTATTTT. Translating gives CASSYTSGGADTQYF.